This T cell receptor (beta chain) comes out of a study of blood T cell repertoires in COVID-19. J was trimmed by 3 bases and V by 10 bases; bases with no gene match: 11. CDR1 and CDR2 (germline): KGHDR, SFDVKD. The CDR3 spans 16 residues. Here immunoSEQ multiplex PCR was the method, and the copy in TCRdb shows in-frame clones only, minus some. Of about 160,000 clones listed, approximately 90% are singletons. This clone was found a few times. Sequenced sample: peripheral blood. The chain employs TRBV24-1 and TRBJ2-3; 11 nucleotides align to TRBD2. The receptor comes from a young man with acute or convalescent COVID-19. CDR3 nucleotides: TGTGCCACGCGAACCGGGACTAGCGGTAGTACAGATACGCAGTATTTT. Amino acids: CATRTGTSGSTDTQYF.